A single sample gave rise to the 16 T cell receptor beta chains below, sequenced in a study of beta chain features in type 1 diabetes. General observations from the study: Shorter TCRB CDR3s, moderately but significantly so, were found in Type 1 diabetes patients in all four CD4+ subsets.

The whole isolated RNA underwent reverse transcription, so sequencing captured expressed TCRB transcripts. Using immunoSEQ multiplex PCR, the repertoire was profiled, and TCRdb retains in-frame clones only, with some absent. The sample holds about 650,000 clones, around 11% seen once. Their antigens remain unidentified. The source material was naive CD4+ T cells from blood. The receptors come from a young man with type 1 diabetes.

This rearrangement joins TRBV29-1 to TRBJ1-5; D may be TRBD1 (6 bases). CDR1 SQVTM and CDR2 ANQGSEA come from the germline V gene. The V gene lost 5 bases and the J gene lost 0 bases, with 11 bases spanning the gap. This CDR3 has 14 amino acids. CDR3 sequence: CSVQTGNSNQPQHF. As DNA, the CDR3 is TGCAGCGTTCAAACAGGGAATAGCAATCAGCCCCAGCATTTT. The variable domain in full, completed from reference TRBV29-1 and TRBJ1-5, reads SAVISQKPSRDICQRGTSLTIQCQVDSQVTMMFWYRQQPGQSLTLIATANQGSEATYESGFVIDKFPISRPNLTFSTLTVSNMSPEDSSIYLCSVQTGNSNQPQHFGDGTRLSIL.

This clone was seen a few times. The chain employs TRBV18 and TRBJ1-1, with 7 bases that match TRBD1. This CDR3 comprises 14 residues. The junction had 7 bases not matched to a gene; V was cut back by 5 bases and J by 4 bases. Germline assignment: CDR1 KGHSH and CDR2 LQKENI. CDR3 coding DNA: TGTGCCAGCTCAGCAGGTGGACAGGTCACTGAAGCTTTCTTT. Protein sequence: CASSAGGQVTEAFF.

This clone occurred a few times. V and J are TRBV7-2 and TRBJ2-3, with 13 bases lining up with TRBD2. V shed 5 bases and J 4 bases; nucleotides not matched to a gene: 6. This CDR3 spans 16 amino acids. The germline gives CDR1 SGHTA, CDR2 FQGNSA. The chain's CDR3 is CASSLGLAGVSDTQYF. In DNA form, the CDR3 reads TGTGCCAGCAGCCTCGGACTAGCGGGGGTGTCAGATACGCAGTATTTT.

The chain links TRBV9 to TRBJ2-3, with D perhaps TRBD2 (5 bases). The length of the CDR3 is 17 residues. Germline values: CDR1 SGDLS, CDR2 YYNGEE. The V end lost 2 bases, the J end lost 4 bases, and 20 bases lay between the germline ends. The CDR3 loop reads CASSVLGVATAADTQYF. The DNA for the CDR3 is TGTGCCAGCAGCGTCCTTGGGGTAGCGACGGCAGCAGATACGCAGTATTTT. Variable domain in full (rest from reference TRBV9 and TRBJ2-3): DSGVTQTPKHLITATGQRVTLRCSPRSGDLSVYWYQQSLDQGLQFLIQYYNGEERAKGNILERFSAQQFPDLHSELNLSSLELGDSALYFCASSVLGVATAADTQYFGPGTRLTVL.

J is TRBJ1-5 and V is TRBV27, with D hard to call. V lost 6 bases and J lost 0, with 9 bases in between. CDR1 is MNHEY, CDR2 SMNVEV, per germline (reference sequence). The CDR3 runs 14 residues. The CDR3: CASSRENSNQPQHF. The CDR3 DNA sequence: TGTGCCAGCAGCCGGGAAAATAGCAATCAGCCCCAGCATTTT.

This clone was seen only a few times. The CDR3 coding sequence is TGTGCCAGCAGACCTTGGACAGGACGCTTGAACACTGAAGCTTTCTTT. Amino acids: CASRPWTGRLNTEAFF. J is TRBJ1-1 and V is TRBV7-9; 7 nucleotides match TRBD1. Losses at the gene ends were 6 bases for V and 0 bases for J; bases not matched to a gene: 10. This CDR3 comprises 16 residues. From germline, CDR1 is SEHNR and CDR2 FQNEAQ (reference sequence).

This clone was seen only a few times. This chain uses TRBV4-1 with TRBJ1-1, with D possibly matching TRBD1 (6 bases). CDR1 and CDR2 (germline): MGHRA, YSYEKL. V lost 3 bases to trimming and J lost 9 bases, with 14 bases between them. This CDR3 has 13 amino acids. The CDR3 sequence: CASSQSPGEKAFF. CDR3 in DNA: TGCGCCAGCAGCCAGAGCCCAGGGGAAAAAGCTTTCTTT.

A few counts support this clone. CDR3 in amino acids: CASSQGPNGQGNYGYTF. The CDR3, as DNA: TGTGCCAGCAGCCAAGGCCCCAACGGCCAGGGTAACTATGGCTACACCTTC. The chain recombines TRBV4-2 with TRBJ1-2; perhaps TRBD1 as D (5 bases). Trimming stripped 1 base from V and 1 base from J, with 16 bases between. CDR3 length equals 17 residues. Per the germline V gene, CDR1 is LGHNA and CDR2 is YNFKEQ.

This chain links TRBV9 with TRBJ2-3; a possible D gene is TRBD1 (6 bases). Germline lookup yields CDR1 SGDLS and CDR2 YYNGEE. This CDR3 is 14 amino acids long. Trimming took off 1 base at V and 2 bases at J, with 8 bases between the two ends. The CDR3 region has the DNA TGTGCCAGCAGCGTAACAGGGATCACAGATACGCAGTATTTT. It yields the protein CASSVTGITDTQYF.

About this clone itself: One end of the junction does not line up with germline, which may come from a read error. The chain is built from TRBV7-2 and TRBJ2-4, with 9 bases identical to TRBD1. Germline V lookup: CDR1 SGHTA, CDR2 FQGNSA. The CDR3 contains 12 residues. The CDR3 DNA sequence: TGTGCCAGCAGCTCCGACCGGGACAGGGTGAACTTC. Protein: CASSSDRDRVNF.

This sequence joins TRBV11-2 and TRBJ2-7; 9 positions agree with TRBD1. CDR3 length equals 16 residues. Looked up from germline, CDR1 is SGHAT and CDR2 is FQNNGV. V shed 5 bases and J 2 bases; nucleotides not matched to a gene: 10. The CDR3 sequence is CASSLPGQGITYEQYF. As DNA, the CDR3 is TGTGCCAGCAGCCTTCCGGGACAGGGCATAACCTACGAGCAGTACTTC.

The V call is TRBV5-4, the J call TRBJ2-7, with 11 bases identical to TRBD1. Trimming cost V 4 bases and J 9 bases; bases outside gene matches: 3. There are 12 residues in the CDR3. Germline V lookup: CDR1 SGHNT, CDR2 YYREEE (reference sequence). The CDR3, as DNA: TGTGCCAGCAGCGGGACAGGGGGACCGCAGTACTTC. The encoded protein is CASSGTGGPQYF.

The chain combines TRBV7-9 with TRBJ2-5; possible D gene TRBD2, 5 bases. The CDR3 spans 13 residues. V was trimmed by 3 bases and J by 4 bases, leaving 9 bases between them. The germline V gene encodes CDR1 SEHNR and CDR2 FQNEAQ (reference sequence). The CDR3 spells CASSFRGRETQYF. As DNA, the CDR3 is TGTGCCAGCAGCTTCCGGGGTAGAGAGACCCAGTACTTC.

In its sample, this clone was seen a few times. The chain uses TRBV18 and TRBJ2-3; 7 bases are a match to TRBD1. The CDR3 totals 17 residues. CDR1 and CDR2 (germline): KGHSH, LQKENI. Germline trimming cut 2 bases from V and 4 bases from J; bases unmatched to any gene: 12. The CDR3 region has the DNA TGTGCCAGCTCACCAGACGAGGGGGCAGTGGGAGCAGATACGCAGTATTTT. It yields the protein CASSPDEGAVGADTQYF.

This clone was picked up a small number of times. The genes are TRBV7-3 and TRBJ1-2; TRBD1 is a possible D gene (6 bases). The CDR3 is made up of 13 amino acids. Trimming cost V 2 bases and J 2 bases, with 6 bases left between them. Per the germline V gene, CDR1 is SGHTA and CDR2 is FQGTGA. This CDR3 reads CASSLQGNYGYTF. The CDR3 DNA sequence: TGTGCCAGCAGCTTACAGGGGAACTATGGCTACACCTTC.

The DNA of the CDR3 is TGTGCCAGCAGCCAAGATCGGGGGGCAGTGGCAGATACGCAGTATTTT. Amino acid sequence: CASSQDRGAVADTQYF. The rearrangement links TRBV14 to TRBJ2-3, with D perhaps TRBD2 (7 bases). The length of the CDR3 is 16 residues. V lost 0 bases and J 4 bases, leaving 14 bases between the germline ends. Germline CDR1 SGHDN, CDR2 FVKESK. Filled out from reference TRBV14 and TRBJ2-3, the complete variable domain reads EAGVTQFPSHSVIEKGQTVTLRCDPISGHDNLYWYRRVMGKEIKFLLHFVKESKQDESGMPNNRFLAERTGGTYSTLKVQPAELEDSGVYFCASSQDRGAVADTQYFGPGTRLTVL.